Presented here are 29 T cell receptor beta chains from one specimen sequenced in a study of shared clonotypes between healthy human individuals. Clones were read by immunoSEQ multiplex PCR, and TCRdb kept only the in-frame ones, dropping some. The table lists about 2.1 million clones, around 93% of them singletons. Naive CD8 cells lacked CD45RO, underwent positive selection for CCR7 and left out terminally differentiated effector memory CD45RA+ cells. Specimen: naive CD8+ T cells from PBMCs. All receptors come from a man younger than 35 in good health. Some clones in this sample may be carry-over from other donors' samples.

The rearrangement links TRBV30 to TRBJ2-2; TRBD1 agrees at 11 bases. This CDR3 is 15 amino acids long. The V gene's germline CDR1 is GTSNPN and CDR2 SVGIG (reference sequence). Trimming at V came to 2 bases and at J to 6 bases, leaving 5 bases not matched to a gene. CDR3 protein: CAWSPGTGGSGELFF. CDR3 DNA sequence: TGTGCCTGGAGTCCCGGGACAGGGGGATCCGGGGAGCTGTTTTTT.

This chain links TRBV5-6 with TRBJ2-7, with D tentatively TRBD1 (6 bases). V lost 5 bases and J lost 3, with 21 bases in between. Germline V gives CDR1 SGHDT, CDR2 YYEEEE. The CDR3 extends over 16 amino acids. The CDR3, as DNA: TGTGCCAGCAGTCCCTCTTTCCGCACAGGGATCTACGAGCAGTACTTC. It specifies CASSPSFRTGIYEQYF.

J is TRBJ1-2 and V is TRBV15, with D uncertain. The germline gives CDR1 LNHNV, CDR2 YYDKDF (reference sequence). CDR3 length equals 14 residues. V lost 2 bases to trimming and J lost 3 bases, with 10 bases between them. The CDR3 region is CATSRSRTDYGYTF. The CDR3 DNA follows: TGTGCCACCAGCAGAAGTAGGACGGACTATGGCTACACCTTC. Supplemented by reference TRBV15 and TRBJ1-2, the full variable domain reads DAMVIQNPRYQVTQFGKPVTLSCSQTLNHNVMYWYQQKSSQAPKLLFHYYDKDFNNEADTPDNFQSRRPNTSFCFLDIRSPGLGDTAMYLCATSRSRTDYGYTFGSGTRLTVV.

In DNA form, the CDR3 reads TGCGCCAGCAGCCCAACCGACAGGGTGAGGGAAAAACTGTTTTTT. Its protein is CASSPTDRVREKLFF. The chain is built from TRBV4-1 and TRBJ1-4; 7 nucleotides align to TRBD1. The CDR3 runs 15 residues. V gave up 4 bases and J gave up 8 bases; unmatched junction bases: 10. CDR1 is MGHRA, CDR2 YSYEKL, per germline.

The CDR3 DNA follows: TGTGCCAGCAGTACCAGGGGGCGGGGTGGCACAGATACGCAGTATTTT. This sequence encodes CASSTRGRGGTDTQYF. The chain recombines TRBV27 with TRBJ2-3; 8 nucleotides align to TRBD1. Germline CDR1 MNHEY, CDR2 SMNVEV (reference sequence). This CDR3 is built from 16 residues. Losses at the gene ends were 5 bases for V and 1 base for J; bases not matched to a gene: 8.

The chain uses TRBV7-2 and TRBJ1-2; D is undetermined. V dropped 5 bases and J dropped 4 bases, with 8 bases sitting between them. Germline V gene data show CDR1 as SGHTA and CDR2 as FQGNSA. The CDR3 is made up of 12 amino acids. The CDR3 is CASSPDTYGYTF. CDR3 nucleotide sequence: TGTGCCAGCAGCCCCGACACCTATGGCTACACCTTC.

In regard to this clone: Other DNA variants within this sample encode the same CDR3. The gene calls are TRBV27 and TRBJ2-7; D remains unclear. This CDR3 comprises 12 residues. Germline V gene data show CDR1 as MNHEY and CDR2 as SMNVEV (reference sequence). Trimming left V 6 bases short and J 4 bases short, with 10 bases between. The CDR3 here is CASSHPGYEQYF. CDR3 sequence (DNA): TGTGCCAGCAGCCATCCAGGTTACGAGCAGTACTTC.

This chain connects TRBV7-9 to TRBJ2-1; 9 bases are shared with TRBD1. Germline assignment: CDR1 SEHNR and CDR2 FQNEAQ (reference sequence). V shed 3 bases and J 4 bases; nucleotides not matched to a gene: 10. The length of the CDR3 is 17 residues. This chain's CDR3 is CASSFTYRDRDYNEQFF. CDR3 in DNA: TGTGCCAGCAGCTTCACGTACCGGGACAGGGATTACAATGAGCAGTTCTTC.

The chain is built from TRBV6-6 and TRBJ2-1; 11 bases are a match to TRBD1. V lost 6 bases, J lost 10 bases, and 5 bases stayed unmatched. The CDR3 length is 13 residues. The germline CDR1 and CDR2 sequences are MNHNY and SVGAGI (reference sequence). CDR3 in amino acids: CASRDRGLIEQFF. In nucleotides, the CDR3 is TGTGCCAGCAGGGACAGGGGGCTAATCGAGCAGTTCTTC.

The gene calls are TRBV27 and TRBJ2-5, with no clear D. The V gene lost 2 bases and the J gene lost 5 bases, with 9 bases spanning the gap. Looked up from germline, CDR1 is MNHEY and CDR2 is SMNVEV (reference sequence). CDR3 length equals 13 residues. The CDR3 sequence: CASSLVTRETQYF. CDR3 DNA: TGTGCCAGCAGTTTAGTAACACGGGAGACCCAGTACTTC.

The chain is built from TRBV21-1 and TRBJ2-1; TRBD1, as called in the table, went unchecked against the DNA. TRBV21-1 is a known pseudogene. The CDR3 is 15 residues long. The CDR3 DNA sequence: TGTGCCAGCAGCTTTGGACCAGGGGGTGGTAATGAGCAGTTCTTC. Encoded protein: CASSFGPGGGNEQFF.

V is TRBV9 and J is TRBJ2-7, with 9 bases aligning to TRBD1. Germline loops: CDR1 SGDLS, CDR2 YYNGEE. V dropped 3 bases and J dropped 7; count of bases not matched to a gene: 5. The CDR3 spans 13 residues. CDR3 sequence reads: CASSAGQGREQYF. The CDR3 nucleotides are TGTGCCAGCAGCGCGGGACAGGGTCGTGAGCAGTACTTC.

On this clone itself: The same CDR3 also results from other DNA sequences found in this sample. The chain recombines TRBV27 with TRBJ2-7, with D possibly TRBD1 on 5 matching bases. In germline, CDR1 is MNHEY, CDR2 SMNVEV (reference sequence). Trimming stripped 3 bases from V and 3 bases from J, with 9 bases between. The CDR3 has 13 amino acids. CDR3 amino acids: CASSFGRDYEQYF. The CDR3 DNA is TGTGCCAGCAGTTTCGGCAGGGACTACGAGCAGTACTTC.

This chain connects TRBV28 to TRBJ1-3; no reliable D call. Per the germline V gene, CDR1 is MDHEN and CDR2 is SYDVKM. This CDR3 comprises 15 residues. Trimming removed 4 bases at V and 0 bases at J, with 10 bases between. The CDR3 spells CASSSMTFSGNTIYF. CDR3 coding DNA: TGTGCCAGCAGTTCCATGACGTTCTCTGGAAACACCATATATTTT.

This clone was detected only once. Different DNA sequences within this sample yield the same CDR3. This chain joins TRBV19 and TRBJ1-4; D is ambiguous. Looked up from germline, CDR1 is LNHDA and CDR2 is SQIVND (reference sequence). CDR3 length equals 15 residues. V lost 8 bases and J 0 bases, leaving 13 bases between the germline ends. CDR3 bases: TGTGCCAGTTCGGCCAGAACCACAACTAATGAAAAACTGTTTTTT. This sequence encodes CASSARTTTNEKLFF.

The chain links TRBV6-5 to TRBJ2-1; tentatively, D is TRBD2 (5 bases). Per germline, CDR1 MNHEY and CDR2 SVGAGI. Trimming took off 2 bases at V and 4 bases at J, with 9 bases between the two ends. This CDR3 spans 14 amino acids. The CDR3 bases are TGTGCCAGCAGTTACCTGAGGGATTACAATGAGCAGTTCTTC. Amino acids: CASSYLRDYNEQFF.

The rearrangement links TRBV27 to TRBJ2-5; D assignment may be TRBD1 or TRBD2 (5 bases each). Trimming removed 2 bases at V and 5 bases at J, with 21 bases between. In germline, CDR1 is MNHEY, CDR2 SMNVEV (reference sequence). The CDR3 runs 17 residues. This CDR3 reads CASSLRDPLLRGETQYF. The CDR3 nucleotides are TGTGCCAGCAGTTTACGGGACCCACTACTACGAGGGGAGACCCAGTACTTC.

V gene TRBV27 combines with J gene TRBJ2-3, with no clear D. This CDR3 is 13 amino acids long. Germline V gene sequence: CDR1 MNHEY, CDR2 SMNVEV (reference sequence). Trimming cost V 8 bases and J 6 bases, with 15 bases left between them. The CDR3 region has the DNA TGTGCCAGCCACCCCGTAGGGCTCGATACGCAGTATTTT. It yields the protein CASHPVGLDTQYF.

On this clone itself: A much larger clone sits a single nucleotide away, making a read error possible. This sample includes further DNA sequences coding for the same CDR3. This chain connects TRBV5-1 to TRBJ2-7; D might be TRBD1 (5 bases). This CDR3 comprises 12 residues. V gave up 2 bases and J gave up 2 bases, with 5 bases separating them. CDR1 and CDR2 (germline): SGHRS, YFSETQ. The CDR3, as DNA: TGCGCCAGCAGCTTAGGGGCCTACGAGCAGTACTTC. It encodes CASSLGAYEQYF.

V usage is TRBV7-8 and J usage is TRBJ2-5; no reliable D call. CDR3 length: 12 amino acids. The germline V gene has CDR1 SGHVS and CDR2 FQNEAQ. Trimming left V 10 bases short and J 1 base short, with 10 bases between. The CDR3 coding sequence is TGTGCCACTGGAACTCTCCAAGAGACCCAGTACTTC. Translated, it gives CATGTLQETQYF.

The rearrangement joins TRBV5-3 to TRBJ1-3, with TRBD1 matching over 9 bases. TRBV5-3 is known as an ORF, though its function is uncertain. J gave up 1 base and V 4 bases, and 9 bases lay outside the gene matches. The CDR3 length is 17 residues. In nucleotides, the CDR3 is TGTGCCAGAAGCCCTTATCCCGGGACAGGGTCTGGAAACACCATATATTTT. Translating it yields CARSPYPGTGSGNTIYF.

The rearrangement links TRBV18 to TRBJ2-7; TRBD1 matches at 12 bases. The length of the CDR3 is 15 residues. The ends lost 2 bases at V and 7 bases at J; junction bases unmatched: 6. CDR1 is KGHSH, CDR2 LQKENI, per germline. CDR3 region: CASSPGTGGFPEQYF. CDR3 bases: TGTGCCAGCTCACCAGGGACAGGGGGCTTTCCTGAGCAGTACTTC.

V usage is TRBV9 and J usage is TRBJ2-5; D possibly corresponds to TRBD1 (6 bases). V lost 0 bases and J lost 7, with 13 bases in between. Germline V lookup: CDR1 SGDLS, CDR2 YYNGEE. This CDR3 has 14 amino acids. This CDR3 is CASSVDVGAGTQYF. CDR3 nucleotide sequence: TGTGCCAGCAGCGTAGACGTGGGGGCCGGGACCCAGTACTTC.

The chain carries TRBV7-2 and TRBJ2-5; the match to TRBD2 covers 9 bases. The CDR3 is 19 residues long. Unmatched junction bases numbered 21, after V lost 5 bases and J lost 5 bases. In germline, CDR1 is SGHTA, CDR2 FQGNSA. CDR3 sequence (DNA): TGTGCCAGCAGCGAAGTTGCCCCCGAAACTAGCGGGTGGGTGGAGACCCAGTACTTC. It is translated as CASSEVAPETSGWVETQYF.

The chain carries TRBV19 and TRBJ1-2; D remains ambiguous. Trimming removed 8 bases from V and 4 bases from J, with 17 bases in between. CDR3 length equals 14 residues. Germline lookup yields CDR1 LNHDA and CDR2 SQIVND (reference sequence). DNA of the CDR3: TGTGCCAGTGGGCACCCCCAAATCTTCTATGGCTACACCTTC. Protein: CASGHPQIFYGYTF.

The genes are TRBV4-3 and TRBJ2-1; D not certain. With 3 bases removed from V and 5 bases from J, the gap between germline ends came to 14 bases. CDR1 is LGHNA, CDR2 YSLEER, per germline. This CDR3 has 15 residues. The CDR3 nucleotides read TGCGCCAGCAGCCAGGACCGAAGTAGCCACAATGAGCAGTTCTTC. It codes for CASSQDRSSHNEQFF.

The chain recombines TRBV27 with TRBJ2-3; 9 bases match TRBD2. With 2 bases clipped from V and 2 bases from J, the junction kept 8 bases outside the gene matches. The germline gives CDR1 MNHEY, CDR2 SMNVEV (reference sequence). CDR3 length: 17 amino acids. CDR3 residues: CASSLRMLAGITDTQYF. The CDR3 bases are TGTGCCAGCAGTTTACGGATGCTAGCGGGAATCACAGATACGCAGTATTTT.

This clone has a single count. The chain recombines TRBV15 with TRBJ2-1; TRBD1 is a possible D gene (6 bases). From germline, CDR1 is LNHNV and CDR2 YYDKDF (reference sequence). Trimming took 6 bases from V and 7 from J, leaving 10 bases between them. CDR3 length: 12 amino acids. CDR3 in amino acids: CATSTGSNEQFF. CDR3 nucleotides: TGTGCCACCAGTACAGGGTCGAATGAGCAGTTCTTC.

The chain uses TRBV2 and TRBJ2-3, with TRBD1 matching over 8 bases. This CDR3 spans 15 amino acids. CDR1 is SNHLY and CDR2 is FYNNEI in the germline V gene. V gave up 6 bases and J gave up 5 bases; unmatched junction bases: 10. The CDR3 DNA reads as TGTGCCAGCAGGGCCGGACAGGGAATTTTAGATACGCAGTATTTT. It is translated as CASRAGQGILDTQYF.